This passage covers 20 T cell receptor beta chains from one sample sequenced in a study of shared clonotypes between healthy human individuals. Sequenced by immunoSEQ multiplex PCR; TCRdb stores in-frame clones only, minus some. The top ten hold more than 30% of the sample, which has about 690,000 clones, about 90% seen once. What was sequenced was memory CD8+ T cells from PBMCs. Indicated subset: CD45RO+ cells pooled with CCR7-negative TemRA cells. These receptors were obtained from a man younger than 35 in good health. Some clones in this sample may be carry-over from other donors' samples.

The chain uses TRBV7-3 and TRBJ2-1; D possibly corresponds to TRBD2 (5 bases). There are 16 residues in the CDR3. Germline-derived CDR1 and CDR2 are SGHTA and FQGTGA. The V end lost 1 base, the J end lost 1 base, and 11 bases lay between the germline ends. The chain's CDR3 is CASSLMPGSSYNEQFF. In nucleotides, the CDR3 is TGTGCCAGCAGCTTAATGCCGGGATCTTCCTACAATGAGCAGTTCTTC.

The chain has TRBV4-1 and TRBJ2-7; 11 nucleotides align to TRBD2. This CDR3 spans 15 amino acids. V gave up 5 bases and J gave up 2 bases; unmatched junction bases: 5. From germline, CDR1 is MGHRA and CDR2 YSYEKL. In DNA form, the CDR3 reads TGCGCCAGCAGCAAAGGGACTAGCGGAGCCTACGAGCAGTACTTC. It is translated as CASSKGTSGAYEQYF.

V and J are TRBV4-1 and TRBJ2-7; 11 nucleotides align to TRBD1. V lost 2 bases and J lost 7; bases outside the gene matches: 7. This CDR3 is built from 15 residues. Looked up from germline, CDR1 is MGHRA and CDR2 is YSYEKL. Here the CDR3 reads CASSQMIGTGGEQYF. The CDR3 DNA sequence: TGCGCCAGCAGCCAAATGATCGGGACAGGGGGTGAGCAGTACTTC.

This clone is a singleton in its sample. This same CDR3 is encoded by further DNA sequences in the sample. V usage is TRBV27 and J usage is TRBJ1-1; D perhaps matches TRBD1 (5 bases). Germline values: CDR1 MNHEY, CDR2 SMNVEV (reference sequence). V was clipped by 0 bases and J by 0 bases, with 8 bases between them. This CDR3 has 15 residues. CDR3: CASSLSRGMNTEAFF. The CDR3 DNA reads TGTGCCAGCAGTTTATCACGGGGCATGAACACTGAAGCTTTCTTT.

This clone was picked up one time. This sequence joins TRBV27 and TRBJ2-3; 9 bases match TRBD2. V shed 2 bases and J 2 bases; nucleotides not matched to a gene: 8. Germline CDR1 is MNHEY and CDR2 is SMNVEV (reference sequence). The CDR3 covers 17 residues. CDR3 residues: CASSLIGLAGPTDTQYF. DNA for the CDR3: TGTGCCAGCAGTTTAATTGGCCTAGCGGGACCCACAGATACGCAGTATTTT.

The genes are TRBV27 and TRBJ2-1, with TRBD2 identical over 7 bases. The CDR3 spans 15 residues. V trimming: 1 base; J trimming: 3 bases; junction bases outside the gene matches: 3. From germline, CDR1 is MNHEY and CDR2 SMNVEV (reference sequence). The CDR3 DNA is TGTGCCAGCAGTTTATTGCGGGAGAACTACAATGAGCAGTTCTTC. Translated: CASSLLRENYNEQFF.

Written as DNA, the CDR3 is TGTGCCAGTAGTACCCCGACTAGCGAATATCCCTACGAGCAGTACTTC. This gives the protein CASSTPTSEYPYEQYF. The V call is TRBV19, the J call TRBJ2-7; 8 nucleotides line up with TRBD2. V trimming: 4 bases; J trimming: 2 bases; junction bases outside the gene matches: 10. CDR1 and CDR2 from the germline V gene are LNHDA and SQIVND (reference sequence). The CDR3 contains 16 residues.

The chain recombines TRBV9 with TRBJ1-3; 7 positions agree with TRBD1. The germline V gene encodes CDR1 SGDLS and CDR2 YYNGEE. There are 13 residues in the CDR3. Trimming took 4 bases from V and 6 from J; bases not matched to a gene: 4. The CDR3 bases are TGTGCCAGCAGCCCGACAGGGTCAAACACCATATATTTT. This codes for CASSPTGSNTIYF.

J is TRBJ2-1 and V is TRBV27; 7 bases fit TRBD2. Germline trimming cut 3 bases from V and 5 bases from J; bases unmatched to any gene: 4. This CDR3 is 14 amino acids long. CDR1 is MNHEY, CDR2 SMNVEV, per germline (reference sequence). CDR3 residues: CASSFVAGHNEQFF. CDR3 nucleotide sequence: TGTGCCAGCAGTTTTGTAGCGGGCCACAATGAGCAGTTCTTC.

On this clone: The sample contains more than one DNA sequence encoding this CDR3. The gene calls are TRBV4-1 and TRBJ2-7; tentatively, D is TRBD2 (6 bases). The CDR3 sequence is 14 residues long. V lost 4 bases and J 0 bases, leaving 10 bases between the germline ends. Germline CDR1 reads MGHRA; CDR2 reads YSYEKL. CDR3 nucleotide sequence: TGCGCCAGCAGCCCAGGGACTGGCTCCTACGAGCAGTACTTC. Translation: CASSPGTGSYEQYF.

This clone has only a few counts. This rearrangement joins TRBV9 to TRBJ2-2; D is unresolved. CDR3 length: 13 residues. Germline V gives CDR1 SGDLS, CDR2 YYNGEE. V was pared by 3 bases and J by 3 bases, with 6 bases between. CDR3 protein: CASSDWDTGELFF. The DNA of the CDR3 is TGTGCCAGCAGCGACTGGGACACCGGGGAGCTGTTTTTT.

The rearrangement joins TRBV27 to TRBJ2-7; D is uncertain. Per germline, CDR1 MNHEY and CDR2 SMNVEV (reference sequence). The CDR3 extends over 13 amino acids. V lost 5 bases to trimming and J lost 1 base, with 9 bases between them. CDR3 bases: TGTGCCAGCAGTCTCGGAATGTCCTACGAGCAGTACTTC. Protein: CASSLGMSYEQYF.

The chain combines TRBV7-9 with TRBJ2-1, with D possibly TRBD2 on 6 matching bases. The germline gives CDR1 SEHNR, CDR2 FQNEAQ (reference sequence). The germline V and J ends were trimmed by 5 bases and 8 bases, with 22 bases remaining between them. This CDR3 spans 16 amino acids. CDR3 protein: CASSTTGGELVHEQFF. The CDR3 nucleotides are TGTGCCAGCAGCACAACCGGCGGGGAGCTTGTGCATGAGCAGTTCTTC.

This chain links TRBV2 with TRBJ2-1; maybe TRBD2 (7 bases). The CDR3 contains 15 residues. Germline assignment: CDR1 SNHLY and CDR2 FYNNEI. V was pared by 8 bases and J by 5 bases, with 19 bases between. CDR3 coding DNA: TGTGCCAGCTCCGACCCGGGGGGCGTCGACAATGAGCAGTTCTTC. It is translated as CASSDPGGVDNEQFF.

This clone has just a few counts. V gene TRBV29-1 combines with J gene TRBJ1-1, with D tentatively TRBD1 (5 bases). The CDR3 extends over 15 amino acids. V was shortened by 4 bases and J by 1 base, with 16 bases between the two germline ends. CDR1 and CDR2 (germline): SQVTM, ANQGSEA. As DNA, the CDR3 is TGCAGCGTTGTCAGTGCGGAGGGGCCGAACACTGAAGCTTTCTTT. This sequence encodes CSVVSAEGPNTEAFF. Based on the CDR3 plus reference TRBV29-1 and TRBJ1-1, the full variable domain is SAVISQKPSRDICQRGTSLTIQCQVDSQVTMMFWYRQQPGQSLTLIATANQGSEATYESGFVIDKFPISRPNLTFSTLTVSNMSPEDSSIYLCSVVSAEGPNTEAFFGQGTRLTVV.

The rearrangement uses TRBV10-2 and TRBJ1-3; D unclear. This CDR3 comprises 13 residues. CDR1 and CDR2 (germline): WSHSY, SAAADI. Trimming pared 2 bases from V and 2 bases from J, leaving 4 bases between. CDR3 DNA: TGCGCCAGCAGTGAGAGTACTGGAAACACCATATATTTT. It translates to CASSESTGNTIYF.

This chain uses TRBV7-9 with TRBJ2-7; TRBD1 matches at 7 bases. Trimming cost V 1 base and J 2 bases; bases outside gene matches: 5. The CDR3 is 15 amino acids. Per germline, CDR1 SEHNR and CDR2 FQNEAQ (reference sequence). The CDR3 DNA is TGTGCCAGCAGCTTAGGCAGGACAGGCACCTACGAGCAGTACTTC. It yields the protein CASSLGRTGTYEQYF.

J is TRBJ1-1 and V is TRBV30, with unresolved D. The V gene lost 5 bases and the J gene lost 4 bases, with 11 bases spanning the gap. The germline CDR1 and CDR2 sequences are GTSNPN and SVGIG (reference sequence). The CDR3 spans 12 residues. The CDR3 DNA sequence: TGTGCCTGGGAGACTTGGGGCACTGAAGCTTTCTTT. It encodes CAWETWGTEAFF.

The V call is TRBV7-2, the J call TRBJ1-1; D uncertain. The germline V and J ends were trimmed by 11 bases and 1 base, with 14 bases remaining between them. Per the germline V gene, CDR1 is SGHTA and CDR2 is FQGNSA. This CDR3 contains 13 residues. CDR3 DNA sequence: TGTGCCTGCACGGAAAGACAGAACACTGAAGCTTTCTTT. Protein: CACTERQNTEAFF.

As to this clone: Distinct nucleotide sequences in the sample also encode this CDR3. CDR3 DNA: TGTGCCAGCAGCTCGTCCCACGAGCAGTACTTC. Amino acids: CASSSSHEQYF. This chain uses TRBV7-9 with TRBJ2-7; D is undetermined. Germline assignment: CDR1 SEHNR and CDR2 FQNEAQ (reference sequence). The length of the CDR3 is 11 residues. V lost 4 bases and J 5 bases, leaving 6 bases between the germline ends.